This entry lists 30 T cell receptor beta chains sequenced from one sample in a study of T-cell memory formation after mild COVID-19. One entry per CDR3 protein results from TCRdb running MiXCR on the 5' RACE reads. Here the sample spans around 370,000 distinct CDR3 sequences, roughly 20% being singletons. Material: PBMCs or a T cell subset sorted from them (not recorded which). The receptors derive from an adult woman who had mild COVID-19 (a few samples of this study predate the infection). Cell type and time point are not known.

This clonotype was counted many times. The V gene is TRBV16, the J gene TRBJ2-7, with TRBD2 matching 10 bases. V lost 4 bases to trimming and J lost 3 bases; unmatched junction nucleotides: 3. Germline assignment: CDR1 KGHSY and CDR2 FQNENV. The CDR3 sequence is 14 residues long. Here the CDR3 DNA reads TGTGCCAGCAGCCCCAGACTAGCGGGCTACGAGCAGTACTTC. Its translation is CASSPRLAGYEQYF.

This clonotype has a handful of counts. The chain joins TRBV5-4 to TRBJ1-1; 7 bases agree with TRBD1. Germline-derived CDR1 and CDR2 are SGHNT and YYREEE (reference sequence). The CDR3 covers 15 residues. V shed 4 bases, J shed 5 bases, and the junction held 11 bases outside the gene matches. CDR3 DNA: TGTGCCAGCAGCCCGGACAGGAGTTCAGTAACTGAAGCTTTCTTT. It encodes CASSPDRSSVTEAFF.

This clonotype showed up just a few times. This rearrangement joins TRBV12-3 or TRBV12-4 to TRBJ1-2; D remains unclear. The V end was cut by 0 bases, the J end by 0 bases, with 8 bases between. CDR3 size: 15 residues. CDR3: CASSLALGANYGYTF. For the CDR3, the DNA is TGTGCCAGCAGTTTAGCTTTAGGAGCTAACTATGGCTACACCTTC.

This clonotype was observed a few times. This sequence joins TRBV7-2 and TRBJ2-3, with unresolved D. The germline V gene has CDR1 SGHTA and CDR2 FQGNSA. V shed 4 bases and J shed 0 bases, with 14 bases lying between them. The CDR3 covers 16 residues. This CDR3 is CASSSSGTPSTDTQYF. CDR3 sequence (DNA): TGTGCCAGCAGCTCCTCCGGAACTCCTAGCACAGATACGCAGTATTTT. Combining the CDR3 with reference TRBV7-2 and TRBJ2-3 gives the whole variable domain GAGVSQSPSNKVTEKGKDVELRCDPISGHTALYWYRQSLGQGLEFLIYFQGNSAPDKSGLPSDRFSAERTGGSVSTLTIQRTQQEDSAVYLCASSSSGTPSTDTQYFGPGTRLTVL.

This clonotype has ten or more counts. The V and J genes are TRBV7-2 and TRBJ2-4, with no clear D. From germline, CDR1 is SGHTA and CDR2 FQGNSA. This CDR3 spans 15 amino acids. Trimming shortened V by 5 bases and J by 7 bases, and 18 bases separated the two germline ends. The CDR3 region is CASSRDTTLGNIQYF. Here the CDR3 DNA reads TGTGCCAGCAGCCGAGACACGACTTTGGGGAACATTCAGTACTTC.

CDR3 in DNA: TGTGCCAGCAGTTTAACGGGACAGGGAGGTTCCTACGAGCAGTACTTC. Translation: CASSLTGQGGSYEQYF. The V call is TRBV28, the J call TRBJ2-7; TRBD1 aligns across 9 bases. Trimming took 2 bases from V and 1 from J; bases not matched to a gene: 6. Germline V lookup: CDR1 MDHEN, CDR2 SYDVKM. The CDR3 extends over 16 amino acids.

The chain combines TRBV20-1 with TRBJ2-7; no definite D call. Germline CDR1 reads DFQATT; CDR2 reads SNEGSKA (reference sequence). V was pared by 7 bases and J by 3 bases, with 25 bases between. CDR3 length: 16 amino acids. CDR3 in DNA: TGCAGTGTCCGACGGCTAAACAATGTGCTGAACTACGAGCAGTACTTC. Protein product: CSVRRLNNVLNYEQYF.

The chain's CDR3 is CSAPWTSGFTYEQYF. CDR3 bases: TGCAGTGCTCCCTGGACTAGCGGATTTACCTACGAGCAGTACTTC. The chain joins TRBV20-1 to TRBJ2-7, with 10 nucleotides matching TRBD2. Per the germline V gene, CDR1 is DFQATT and CDR2 is SNEGSKA (reference sequence). The trim removed 5 bases at V and 2 bases at J, leaving 9 bases unmatched. This CDR3 region has 15 residues.

V and J are TRBV7-3 and TRBJ2-5; D is perhaps TRBD1 (7 bases). Deletions cut 6 bases from V and 5 bases from J, with 19 bases between. CDR1 and CDR2 (germline): SGHTA, FQGTGA. The CDR3 is 15 amino acids. The CDR3 coding sequence is TGTGCCAGCAGTTCCTCGTGGAGGGGGCAGGAGACCCAGTACTTC. Translation gives CASSSSWRGQETQYF.

The chain is built from TRBV9 and TRBJ2-3, with 12 bases matching TRBD1. The V gene end was trimmed by 3 bases and the J gene end by 2 bases; junction bases not matched to a gene: 16. Germline CDR1 and CDR2: SGDLS and YYNGEE. The CDR3 consists of 20 residues. The CDR3 here is CASSGHPGQGANLPTDTQYF. The CDR3, as DNA: TGTGCCAGCAGCGGGCATCCGGGACAGGGGGCAAATCTCCCCACAGATACGCAGTATTTT. The full variable domain, rest sourced from reference TRBV9 and TRBJ2-3, is DSGVTQTPKHLITATGQRVTLRCSPRSGDLSVYWYQQSLDQGLQFLIQYYNGEERAKGNILERFSAQQFPDLHSELNLSSLELGDSALYFCASSGHPGQGANLPTDTQYFGPGTRLTVL.

In its sample, this clonotype was seen a few times. The genes are TRBV27 and TRBJ2-7; weak D call: TRBD2 (7 bases). Per the germline V gene, CDR1 is MNHEY and CDR2 is SMNVEV (reference sequence). The germline V and J ends were trimmed by 6 bases and 0 bases, with 21 bases remaining between them. The CDR3 covers 17 residues. This CDR3 reads CASRPEGGLFYSYEQYF. The CDR3 region has the DNA TGTGCCAGCAGGCCAGAGGGGGGACTATTCTACTCCTACGAGCAGTACTTC.

J is TRBJ2-1 and V is TRBV7-9; 12 bases are shared with TRBD2. J was trimmed by 4 bases and V by 6 bases; bases with no gene match: 13. The CDR3 totals 18 residues. Germline V gives CDR1 SEHNR, CDR2 FQNEAQ (reference sequence). CDR3 nucleotides: TGTGCCAGCAGTCCCCCTTTACGACTAGCGGGGGTTTACAATGAGCAGTTCTTC. Translating it yields CASSPPLRLAGVYNEQFF.

This clonotype appeared many times. The chain combines TRBV2 with TRBJ1-4; 9 bases align to TRBD1. The germline V gene encodes CDR1 SNHLY and CDR2 FYNNEI. Losses at the gene ends were 8 bases for V and 0 bases for J; bases not matched to a gene: 7. The CDR3 sequence is 16 residues long. The CDR3 DNA reads TGTGCCAGCGAGCGGGACAGGGATGCAACTAATGAAAAACTGTTTTTT. Translated: CASERDRDATNEKLFF.

In this sample, this clonotype turned up a few times. V usage is TRBV20-1 and J usage is TRBJ1-2; a weak D match, TRBD1 (5 bases). The length of the CDR3 is 12 residues. The germline V gene encodes CDR1 DFQATT and CDR2 SNEGSKA (reference sequence). CDR3: CYKPGPDYGYTF. For the CDR3, the DNA is TGCTACAAGCCGGGACCAGACTATGGCTACACCTTC.

The chain couples TRBV29-1 to TRBJ2-3, with TRBD1 matching over 7 bases. This CDR3 spans 15 amino acids. V dropped 6 bases and J dropped 2; count of bases not matched to a gene: 11. From germline, CDR1 is SQVTM and CDR2 ANQGSEA. The CDR3 loop reads CSVADRPEFTDTQYF. The CDR3 bases are TGCAGCGTAGCGGACAGGCCAGAATTCACAGATACGCAGTATTTT.

The chain is built from TRBV6-2 or TRBV6-3 and TRBJ2-5; D unresolved. V lost 5 bases and J lost 7, with 8 bases in between. Germline CDR1 is MNHEY and CDR2 is SVGEGT. The CDR3 covers 11 residues. CDR3 nucleotides: TGTGCCAGCAGTACCCCAGGGACCCAGTACTTC. It codes for CASSTPGTQYF.

This clonotype was detected only a few times. The gene calls are TRBV24-1 and TRBJ1-4; the D is unclear. CDR1 KGHDR and CDR2 SFDVKD come from the germline V gene. V was cut by 2 bases and J by 5 bases, with 11 bases left in between. The CDR3 sequence is 15 residues long. The CDR3 sequence: CATSDSTSGNEKLFF. DNA for the CDR3: TGTGCCACCAGTGATTCGACCTCCGGGAATGAAAAACTGTTTTTT.

The V and J genes are TRBV6-5 and TRBJ2-7, with D unresolved. V lost 7 bases and J 0 bases, leaving 13 bases between the germline ends. The germline gives CDR1 MNHEY, CDR2 SVGAGI. CDR3 size: 14 residues. The CDR3 sequence: CASMLRLNSYEQYF. The CDR3 DNA is TGTGCCAGCATGCTCCGACTGAACTCCTACGAGCAGTACTTC.

The chain couples TRBV4-2 to TRBJ2-7; 8 bases are a match to TRBD2. CDR3 length: 15 residues. The junction had 7 bases not matched to a gene; V was cut back by 4 bases and J by 2 bases. The germline V gene encodes CDR1 LGHNA and CDR2 YNFKEQ. The CDR3: CASSLQREQTYEQYF. The CDR3 DNA follows: TGTGCCAGCAGCCTCCAGCGGGAGCAAACCTACGAGCAGTACTTC.

The chain employs TRBV24-1 and TRBJ2-2; no definite D call. With 0 bases removed from V and 0 bases from J, the gap between germline ends came to 10 bases. This CDR3 has 17 amino acids. From germline, CDR1 is KGHDR and CDR2 SFDVKD. The CDR3 sequence: CATSDLSPDPNTGELFF. The CDR3 DNA is TGTGCCACCAGTGATTTGAGTCCAGACCCGAACACCGGGGAGCTGTTTTTT.

The genes are TRBV18 and TRBJ2-7; D might be TRBD2 (6 bases). V was trimmed by 0 bases and J by 3 bases, leaving 9 bases between them. The V gene's germline CDR1 is KGHSH and CDR2 LQKENI. This CDR3 has 14 amino acids. In nucleotides, the CDR3 is TGTGCCAGCTCACCACCGGGGACTTTCTACGAGCAGTACTTC. Amino acid sequence: CASSPPGTFYEQYF.

V and J are TRBV5-1 and TRBJ2-1; TRBD2 aligns across 13 bases. CDR1 SGHRS and CDR2 YFSETQ come from the germline V gene. This CDR3 has 20 residues. The trim removed 3 bases at V and 0 bases at J, leaving 12 bases unmatched. The DNA for the CDR3 is TGCGCCAGCAGCTGGCCGACTAGCGGGAGGACCACGAGCTCCTACAATGAGCAGTTCTTC. Protein product: CASSWPTSGRTTSSYNEQFF.

V is TRBV5-6 and J is TRBJ2-3, with D possibly called TRBD1 or TRBD2 (5 bases each). Per germline, CDR1 SGHDT and CDR2 YYEEEE. The V and J ends lost 4 bases and 2 bases respectively, with 14 bases between them. This CDR3 has 15 residues. Here the CDR3 reads CASSGGPGFTDTQYF. The CDR3 nucleotides are TGTGCCAGCAGCGGGGGTCCAGGGTTCACAGATACGCAGTATTTT.

This clonotype came up a few times. The J gene is TRBJ1-1, the V gene TRBV12-3 or TRBV12-4, with D possibly TRBD1 on 6 matching bases. V lost 5 bases and J lost 3, with 13 bases in between. The CDR3 has 14 amino acids. The CDR3 reads CASSPQQGYTEAFF. The CDR3 bases are TGTGCCAGCAGTCCACAGCAGGGGTACACTGAAGCTTTCTTT.

The chain couples TRBV11-2 to TRBJ1-2; TRBD1 matches at 8 bases. Trimming cost V 3 bases and J 2 bases; bases outside gene matches: 5. This CDR3 has 15 residues. Germline CDR1 and CDR2: SGHAT and FQNNGV. CDR3 sequence (DNA): TGTGCCAGCAGCTTCGGACAGGGAAGAAACTATGGCTACACCTTC. It translates to CASSFGQGRNYGYTF.

This clonotype was counted many times. CDR3 sequence: CASSSRATDTQYF. CDR3 DNA: TGTGCCAGCAGCTCCAGGGCCACAGATACGCAGTATTTT. V and J are TRBV7-9 and TRBJ2-3; D is possibly TRBD1 (5 bases). The CDR3 length is 13 residues. Trimming pared 4 bases from V and 2 bases from J, leaving 7 bases between. Germline V lookup: CDR1 SEHNR, CDR2 FQNEAQ (reference sequence). Looking up the rest from reference TRBV7-9 and TRBJ2-3 gives the full variable domain: DTGVSQNPRHKITKRGQNVTFRCDPISEHNRLYWYRQTLGQGPEFLTYFQNEAQLEKSRLLSDRFSAERPKGSFSTLEIQRTEQGDSAMYLCASSSRATDTQYFGPGTRLTVL.

This clonotype was picked up a small number of times. The V gene is TRBV20-1, the J gene TRBJ2-3; weak D call: TRBD2 (5 bases). Between the trimmed V and J ends, which lost 7 bases and 2 bases, there was a span of 13 bases. The CDR3 sequence is 13 residues long. CDR1 and CDR2 (germline): DFQATT, SNEGSKA (reference sequence). The DNA for the CDR3 is TGCAGTGTTATGGACTGGTACACAGATACGCAGTATTTT. The encoded protein is CSVMDWYTDTQYF.

This clonotype was observed once. The chain couples TRBV18 to TRBJ2-5; D call uncertain. CDR1 is KGHSH, CDR2 LQKENI, per germline. The CDR3 has 14 residues. Trimming removed 2 bases at V and 1 base at J, with 8 bases between. The CDR3 region is CASSPGIGQETQYF. The CDR3 DNA is TGTGCCAGCTCACCAGGGATTGGCCAAGAGACCCAGTACTTC.

This clonotype appeared a few times. This sequence joins TRBV18 and TRBJ1-1; D unclear. The germline gives CDR1 KGHSH, CDR2 LQKENI. This CDR3 has 14 amino acids. Trimming cost V 3 bases and J 1 base, with 9 bases left between them. The CDR3 spells CASSPVRGNTEAFF. The DNA for the CDR3 is TGTGCCAGCTCACCCGTTCGGGGGAACACTGAAGCTTTCTTT.

This clonotype was seen repeatedly, ten times or more. The rearrangement links TRBV20-1 to TRBJ2-5; 10 nucleotides agree with TRBD2. This CDR3 comprises 14 residues. V lost 5 bases and J lost 2; bases outside the gene matches: 5. Germline V CDR1 and CDR2: DFQATT, SNEGSKA (reference sequence). DNA for the CDR3: TGCAGTGCTCGAGCGGGGGGGCGTCAAGAGACCCAGTACTTC. Amino acids: CSARAGGRQETQYF.